What follows are 18 T cell receptor beta chains derived from one specimen sequenced in a study of cytomegalovirus exposure and HLA in healthy donors. Use of 60 Vbeta and 13 Jbeta primers characterized the PCR. The repertoire was sequenced with immunoSEQ multiplex PCR; TCRdb's copy has only in-frame clones and lacks some. The sample yields hundreds of thousands of clones, around four fifths seen once. The sequencing sample was made of PBMCs. The receptors were gathered from a male donor in good health and CMV-seronegative.

About this clone itself: The junction does not match germline at one end; this may be a read error. The rearrangement uses TRBV7-9 and TRBJ1-1, with D perhaps TRBD1 (5 bases). In germline, CDR1 is SEHNR, CDR2 FQNEAQ (reference sequence). CDR3 size: 15 residues. Here the CDR3 reads CSSSLWGGVRTEAFF. CDR3 bases: TGTTCCAGCAGCTTATGGGGGGGGGTTAGAACTGAAGCTTTCTTT.

The count of this clone is one. This chain links TRBV13 with TRBJ2-1; D may be TRBD1 (5 bases). This CDR3 comprises 13 residues. V shed 8 bases and J shed 2 bases, with 10 bases lying between them. Germline V gene lookup returns CDR1 PRHDT and CDR2 FYEKMQ (reference sequence). The chain's CDR3 is CASQVDTYNEQFF. The CDR3 DNA reads as TGTGCCAGCCAGGTGGACACCTACAATGAGCAGTTCTTC.

The chain uses TRBV6-1 and TRBJ1-2; maybe TRBD1 (5 bases). The CDR3 runs 13 residues. Per germline, CDR1 MNHNS and CDR2 SASEGT. Trimming removed 7 bases at V and 6 bases at J, with 15 bases between. CDR3 coding DNA: TGTGCCAGCACCTTGACAGCGGGCCATGGCTACACCTTC. It is translated as CASTLTAGHGYTF.

V usage is TRBV5-1 and J usage is TRBJ2-3; D uncertain. Trimming shortened V by 0 bases and J by 1 base, and 6 bases separated the two germline ends. The CDR3 is 14 residues long. Germline CDR1 SGHRS, CDR2 YFSETQ. The CDR3 spells CASSLDSGTDTQYF. Written as DNA, the CDR3 is TGCGCCAGCAGCTTGGACAGTGGCACAGATACGCAGTATTTT. Based on the CDR3 plus reference TRBV5-1 and TRBJ2-3, the full variable domain is KAGVTQTPRYLIKTRGQQVTLSCSPISGHRSVSWYQQTPGQGLQFLFEYFSETQRNKGNFPGRFSGRQFSNSRSEMNVSTLELGDSALYLCASSLDSGTDTQYFGPGTRLTVL.

This clone appeared a few times. The chain links TRBV15 to TRBJ2-5; perhaps TRBD2 as D (5 bases). V was pared by 3 bases and J by 1 base, with 12 bases between. The CDR3 loop spans 15 amino acids. The germline gives CDR1 LNHNV, CDR2 YYDKDF (reference sequence). The DNA for the CDR3 is TGTGCCACCAGCAGTGAGGGCAGGCCCCAAGAGACCCAGTACTTC. Protein sequence: CATSSEGRPQETQYF.

V usage is TRBV7-8 and J usage is TRBJ2-7, with 7 positions matching TRBD1. V lost 5 bases, J lost 0 bases, and 4 bases stayed unmatched. The CDR3 is made up of 14 amino acids. Germline CDR1 SGHVS, CDR2 FQNEAQ. CDR3 nucleotides: TGTGCCAGCAGCCCCCGGGACAGCTCCTACGAGCAGTACTTC. Encoded protein: CASSPRDSSYEQYF.

On this clone: Its ends do not fully match the called genes, so a read error is possible. V usage is TRBV7-9 and J usage is TRBJ2-5; 9 bases are a match to TRBD1. The V gene's germline CDR1 is SEHNR and CDR2 FQNEAQ (reference sequence). The CDR3 spans 15 residues. The CDR3 protein is CSSSPRTGAEETQYF. The DNA of the CDR3 is TGTTCCAGCAGCCCACGGACAGGGGCAGAAGAGACCCAGTACTTC.

Details on this clone: Other DNA sequences within the sample encode an identical CDR3. The chain combines TRBV5-1 with TRBJ2-5; 7 bases align to TRBD2. The trim removed 4 bases at V and 5 bases at J, leaving 8 bases unmatched. The CDR3 is 14 residues long. CDR1 is SGHRS, CDR2 YFSETQ, per germline. CDR3 sequence (DNA): TGCGCCAGCAGCAGCGGGACGTCCGGTGAGACCCAGTACTTC. The encoded protein is CASSSGTSGETQYF.

This chain links TRBV2 with TRBJ2-5, with a possible D match to TRBD2 (5 bases). V was shortened by 6 bases and J by 6 bases, with 20 bases between the two germline ends. Germline CDR1 reads SNHLY; CDR2 reads FYNNEI. The CDR3 is 15 residues long. The CDR3 protein is CASRETEGLAKTQYF. For the CDR3, the DNA is TGTGCCAGCAGAGAGACGGAAGGGCTAGCAAAGACCCAGTACTTC.

The chain carries TRBV7-2 and TRBJ2-3; tentatively, D is TRBD2 (5 bases). Trimming left V 0 bases short and J 0 bases short, with 10 bases between. Germline CDR1 is SGHTA and CDR2 is FQGNSA. This CDR3 has 16 amino acids. CDR3: CASSLAPGTSTDTQYF. CDR3 sequence (DNA): TGTGCCAGCAGCTTAGCTCCGGGAACTAGCACAGATACGCAGTATTTT. The full variable domain, completed using reference TRBV7-2 and TRBJ2-3, is GAGVSQSPSNKVTEKGKDVELRCDPISGHTALYWYRQSLGQGLEFLIYFQGNSAPDKSGLPSDRFSAERTGGSVSTLTIQRTQQEDSAVYLCASSLAPGTSTDTQYFGPGTRLTVL.

This clone has a single count. V is TRBV5-1 and J is TRBJ2-1; 14 bases map to TRBD2. The CDR3 is 16 residues long. Per germline, CDR1 SGHRS and CDR2 YFSETQ. V dropped 5 bases and J dropped 4; count of bases not matched to a gene: 5. CDR3 in DNA: TGCGCCAGCAGTGGACTAGCGGGAGGAACTTACAATGAGCAGTTCTTC. Translating it yields CASSGLAGGTYNEQFF.

V gene TRBV2 combines with J gene TRBJ2-1; 9 bases match TRBD1. Germline V lookup: CDR1 SNHLY, CDR2 FYNNEI. The CDR3 sequence is 14 residues long. V dropped 10 bases and J dropped 4; count of bases not matched to a gene: 8. The CDR3 protein is CATKGQGTYNEQFF. The CDR3 nucleotides read TGTGCCACCAAGGGACAGGGTACTTACAATGAGCAGTTCTTC.

V gene TRBV27 combines with J gene TRBJ2-7; TRBD2 agrees at 8 bases. Losses at the gene ends were 0 bases for V and 0 bases for J; bases not matched to a gene: 10. The CDR3 extends over 18 amino acids. Looked up from germline, CDR1 is MNHEY and CDR2 is SMNVEV (reference sequence). The CDR3, as DNA: TGTGCCAGCAGTTTATCTGCGCTAGCGGGCCTACACTCCTACGAGCAGTACTTC. Translating it yields CASSLSALAGLHSYEQYF.

This clone was seen a handful of times. The chain employs TRBV5-1 and TRBJ1-1; D perhaps matches TRBD1 (6 bases). The germline CDR1 and CDR2 sequences are SGHRS and YFSETQ. CDR3 size: 14 residues. V was pared by 4 bases and J by 0 bases, with 10 bases between. The CDR3 here is CASSIQGLNTEAFF. The DNA for the CDR3 is TGCGCCAGCAGCATACAGGGATTGAACACTGAAGCTTTCTTT. The variable domain in full, with the rest retrieved from reference TRBV5-1 and TRBJ1-1, is KAGVTQTPRYLIKTRGQQVTLSCSPISGHRSVSWYQQTPGQGLQFLFEYFSETQRNKGNFPGRFSGRQFSNSRSEMNVSTLELGDSALYLCASSIQGLNTEAFFGQGTRLTVV.

The rearrangement links TRBV6-1 to TRBJ1-6; 11 nucleotides align to TRBD1. The V gene end was trimmed by 7 bases and the J gene end by 8 bases; junction bases not matched to a gene: 4. The CDR3 consists of 14 residues. Germline values: CDR1 MNHNS, CDR2 SASEGT. The CDR3 loop reads CASTRTGGDSPLHF. The CDR3 DNA follows: TGTGCCAGCACCCGGACAGGGGGCGATTCACCCCTCCACTTT.

This clone was observed a few times. The chain is built from TRBV7-9 and TRBJ1-5; no clear D. The CDR3 totals 14 residues. Trimming cost V 2 bases and J 6 bases, with 11 bases left between them. Germline V gene sequence: CDR1 SEHNR, CDR2 FQNEAQ (reference sequence). The CDR3 nucleotides are TGTGCCAGCAGCTTACCGGGAGAGGGTCAGCCCCAGCATTTT. It is translated as CASSLPGEGQPQHF.

The CDR3 DNA is TGTGCCAGCAGCCTCACAGGGGGCACAGATACGCAGTATTTT. Amino acids: CASSLTGGTDTQYF. The V call is TRBV2, the J call TRBJ2-3, with 7 bases that match TRBD1. The germline gives CDR1 SNHLY, CDR2 FYNNEI. This CDR3 has 14 amino acids. Trimming cost V 6 bases and J 1 base; bases outside gene matches: 4.

The count of this clone is one. This chain links TRBV6-6 with TRBJ2-5; the match to TRBD2 covers 8 bases. V lost 8 bases and J lost 5; bases outside the gene matches: 10. Germline CDR1 is MNHNY and CDR2 is SVGAGI (reference sequence). The CDR3 is made up of 14 amino acids. CDR3 loop: CASLTSGGMETQYF. The CDR3 region has the DNA TGTGCCAGCCTTACTAGCGGAGGGATGGAGACCCAGTACTTC.